This T cell receptor beta chain was documented in a study of OX40 agonist ivuxolimab in advanced cancers. Overall study: A diagnosis of hepatocellular carcinoma, melanoma, renal cell or head and neck cancer was present in dose-escalation patients. Of the patients, three showed partial responses, one with hepatocellular carcinoma and two with cutaneous melanoma. From 23 to 79 years was the age range, with a mean of around 57 years, and roughly 83% were male.

The table came from immunoSEQ multiplex PCR; TCRdb's copy has only in-frame clones and leaves some out. The table lists 17,000 or so clones, 70% to 90% of them singletons. Concerning this clone: As yet, its antigen is unknown.

With 2 bases removed from V and 4 bases from J, the gap between germline ends came to 9 bases. Germline loops: CDR1 MNHEY, CDR2 SVGAGI. The CDR3 has 14 amino acids. General study points: It was also the case that some nonresponders had low normalized T-cell clonal expansion.

The rearrangement links TRBV6-5 to TRBJ2-1; D not resolved. Material: CD4+ or CD8+ T cells sorted from blood, obtained in a trial of the OX40 agonist ivuxolimab. This TCR was sampled from an adult with an advanced solid tumor such as melanoma, head and neck, liver or kidney cancer. The CDR3 spells CASSYGSSYNEQFF. The DNA for the CDR3 is TGTGCCAGCAGTTACGGGTCAAGTTACAATGAGCAGTTCTTC.